Below are 2 T cell receptor delta chains sequenced from a single sample in a study of gamma-delta T cells after stem cell transplantation. TCRdb repeated clone calling on the RT-PCR reads with CATT. Of about 2,100 delta-chain clones listed, 3% to 3.5% are singletons. Sequenced: gamma-delta T cells. The receptors shown here come from a human donor. It is not recorded whose cells these are; they may come from a transplant donor.

Of note for this clone: This likely traces to a read error, being one base from a far larger clone. This CDR3 is also generated by other DNA sequences in the sample. This chain connects TRDV2 to TRDJ1; 12 nucleotides agree with TRDD3. This CDR3 is built from 18 residues. V trimming: 0 bases; J trimming: 2 bases; junction bases outside the gene matches: 9. Germline CDR1 and CDR2: GEAIGNYY and EKD. The CDR3 sequence: CACDTLAPGGYGTDKLIF. The DNA for the CDR3 is TGTGCCTGTGACACCCTGGCCCCTGGGGGATACGGGACCGATAAACTCATCTTT.

Points on this clone: The protein in TCRdb stems from a much larger clone and differs at residue 4 from this DNA's translation, likely a read error; here the protein is translated from the DNA. The chain recombines TRDV2 with TRDJ1, with 10 bases matching TRDD3. Per the germline V gene, CDR1 is GEAIGNYY and CDR2 is EKD. The CDR3 is made up of 21 amino acids. The junction had 25 bases not matched to a gene; V was cut back by 5 bases and J by 2 bases. As DNA, the CDR3 is TGTGCCTGTGGCCCTCTTCCTACGAGAGAGGGGGATACGGGGTTTACCGATAAACTCATCTTT. The encoded protein is CACGPLPTREGDTGFTDKLIF.